A single T cell receptor beta chain is shown here with its context. The antigen is undetermined. These data originate in a study of CD8+ T cells in alopecia areata. General study points: Scalp and blood retained many expanded lesional clones during tofacitinib.

Treatment noted: oral pan-JAK inhibitor, 5-10 mg twice daily. PBMC-derived CD4+ and CD8+ T cells were sorted. V lost 1 base and J lost 3; bases outside the gene matches: 5. CDR3 length equals 15 residues. In germline, CDR1 is SQVTM, CDR2 ANQGSEA. Sequencing templates came from extracted RNA that was reverse transcribed into cDNA. Sequencing used immunoSEQ multiplex PCR; TCRdb keeps in-frame clones, though not all of them. The sample lists some 220,000 clones; about 58% were seen once. The chain recombines TRBV29-1 with TRBJ2-1, with 8 bases aligning to TRBD2. Sample: CD4+ T cells sorted from blood, taken at week 4, from a patient treated with tofacitinib. The source of this sequence is a human donor with alopecia areata. CDR3 coding DNA: TGCAGCGTTGAAGGCGGGGGGCTCCACTACAATGAGCAGTTCTTC. Translated: CSVEGGGLHYNEQFF.